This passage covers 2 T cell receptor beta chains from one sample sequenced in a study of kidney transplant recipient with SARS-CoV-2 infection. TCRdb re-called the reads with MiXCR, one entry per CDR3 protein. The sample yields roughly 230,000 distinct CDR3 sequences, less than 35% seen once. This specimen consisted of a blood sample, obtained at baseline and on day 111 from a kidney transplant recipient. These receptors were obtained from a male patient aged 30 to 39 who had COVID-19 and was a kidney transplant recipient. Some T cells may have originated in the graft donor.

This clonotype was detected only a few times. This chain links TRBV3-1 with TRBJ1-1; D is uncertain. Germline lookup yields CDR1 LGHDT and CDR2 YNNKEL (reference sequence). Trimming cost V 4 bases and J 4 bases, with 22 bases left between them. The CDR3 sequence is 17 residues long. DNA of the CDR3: TGTGCCAGCAGCCGCGATTTTCCCATTTCAATTCGCACTGAAGCTTTCTTT. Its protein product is CASSRDFPISIRTEAFF.

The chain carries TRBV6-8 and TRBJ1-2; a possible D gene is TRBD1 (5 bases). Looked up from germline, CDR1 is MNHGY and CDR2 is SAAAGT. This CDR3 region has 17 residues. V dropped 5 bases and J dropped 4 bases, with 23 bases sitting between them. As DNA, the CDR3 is TGTGCCAGCAGTAGGGTGGGACGCTCTAGAAAGGCCTATGGCTACACCTTC. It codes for CASSRVGRSRKAYGYTF.